Below, 8 T cell receptor beta chains from the same sample are listed, as sequenced in a study of T cells after yellow fever vaccination. TCRdb re-called the 5' RACE reads through MiXCR, storing one row per CDR3 protein. Here the sample spans around 50,000 distinct CDR3 sequences, 6% to 7% being singletons. Sequencing used PBMCs, either bulk or a sorted T-cell subset (CD4+, CD8+, memory, or dextramer-sorted; not recorded which), obtained 45 days after the yellow fever booster vaccination. These receptors came from a man aged 25 to 40 who received the YFV17D yellow fever vaccine.

This clonotype has only a few counts. The chain combines TRBV5-4 with TRBJ2-3, with a possible D match to TRBD1 (6 bases). From germline, CDR1 is SGHNT and CDR2 YYREEE (reference sequence). CDR3 length: 14 residues. Trimming removed 4 bases at V and 0 bases at J, with 9 bases between. The CDR3 coding sequence is TGTGCCAGCAGCCGCGGACAGAGCACAGATACGCAGTATTTT. Its protein product is CASSRGQSTDTQYF.

This clonotype has a count of ten or more. The chain uses TRBV7-2 and TRBJ1-6, with 12 bases fitting TRBD1. Trimming removed 5 bases from V and 10 bases from J; junction bases left unmatched: 9. The CDR3 loop spans 16 amino acids. Germline V gene sequence: CDR1 SGHTA, CDR2 FQGNSA. The CDR3 loop reads CASSPSTGTGGSPLHF. The CDR3 DNA follows: TGTGCCAGCAGCCCGTCAACCGGGACAGGGGGCTCACCCCTCCACTTT. Full variable domain (rest looked up from reference TRBV7-2 and TRBJ1-6): GAGVSQSPSNKVTEKGKDVELRCDPISGHTALYWYRQSLGQGLEFLIYFQGNSAPDKSGLPSDRFSAERTGGSVSTLTIQRTQQEDSAVYLCASSPSTGTGGSPLHFGNGTRLTVT.

This clonotype was recorded at least ten times. This chain links TRBV20-1 with TRBJ2-1; possible D gene TRBD2, 6 bases. The CDR3 length is 13 residues. Germline values: CDR1 DFQATT, CDR2 SNEGSKA (reference sequence). Trimming stripped 3 bases from V and 7 bases from J, with 13 bases between. CDR3 loop: CSASGRTQNEQFF. For the CDR3, the DNA is TGCAGTGCTAGCGGGAGAACACAAAATGAGCAGTTCTTC.

By sample share, this clonotype is medium-sized. The J gene is TRBJ2-1, the V gene TRBV29-1; 14 nucleotides agree with TRBD2. This CDR3 has 15 residues. The germline CDR1 and CDR2 sequences are SQVTM and ANQGSEA. J gave up 8 bases and V 7 bases, and 10 bases lay outside the gene matches. CDR3 bases: TGCAGCGCCCAACCGGGACTAGCGGGAGTGGATGAGCAGTTCTTC. Residues: CSAQPGLAGVDEQFF.

Ten or more counts support this clonotype. V usage is TRBV28 and J usage is TRBJ1-5; 11 positions agree with TRBD1. Germline lookup yields CDR1 MDHEN and CDR2 SYDVKM. The CDR3 runs 20 residues. With 8 bases clipped from V and 5 bases from J, the junction kept 23 bases outside the gene matches. Written as DNA, the CDR3 is TGTGCCAGCTTCTCGGGACAGGGGGTGTGGGGAGCACCTGATGATCAGCCCCAGCATTTT. It specifies CASFSGQGVWGAPDDQPQHF.

This chain uses TRBV5-6 with TRBJ2-7, with TRBD1 identical over 9 bases. CDR3 length: 15 amino acids. Unmatched junction bases numbered 8, after V lost 0 bases and J lost 7 bases. CDR1 is SGHDT and CDR2 is YYEEEE in the germline V gene. DNA for the CDR3: TGTGCCAGCAGCTTGGTAGGGACAGGGATGAGGGAGCAGTACTTC. This encodes CASSLVGTGMREQYF.

The CDR3 bases are TGTGCCAGCAGTTACCAGGGTGGGGGTCTATACGAGCAGTACTTC. Its protein is CASSYQGGGLYEQYF. V gene TRBV27 combines with J gene TRBJ2-7; D could derive from TRBD1 or TRBD2 (5 bases each). The CDR3 extends over 15 amino acids. V was cut by 4 bases and J by 4 bases, with 17 bases left in between. CDR1 is MNHEY and CDR2 is SMNVEV in the germline V gene (reference sequence).

V usage is TRBV5-1 and J usage is TRBJ2-6; the D is unclear. V gave up 0 bases and J gave up 3 bases, with 4 bases separating them. CDR1 is SGHRS, CDR2 YFSETQ, per germline. The CDR3 spans 14 residues. CDR3 region: CASSLDFGANVLTF. The CDR3 nucleotides read TGCGCCAGCAGCTTGGATTTTGGGGCCAACGTCCTGACTTTC.